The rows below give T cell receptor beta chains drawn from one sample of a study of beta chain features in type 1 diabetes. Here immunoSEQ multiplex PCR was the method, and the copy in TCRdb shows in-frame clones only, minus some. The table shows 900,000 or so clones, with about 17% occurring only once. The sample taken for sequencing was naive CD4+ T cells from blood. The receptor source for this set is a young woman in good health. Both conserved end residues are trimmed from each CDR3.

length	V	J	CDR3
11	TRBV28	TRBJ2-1	ASSLPGEGEQF
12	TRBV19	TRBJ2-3	ASSPTSAVDTQY
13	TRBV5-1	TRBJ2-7	ASSSGQGHVYEQY
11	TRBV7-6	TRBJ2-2	ASSLRDTGELF
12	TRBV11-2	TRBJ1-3	ASSSRRSGNTIY
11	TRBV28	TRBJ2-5	ASSAQGFTTQY
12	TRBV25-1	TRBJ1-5	ASSETGIGWPQH
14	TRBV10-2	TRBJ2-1	AGYPLAGSSYNEQF
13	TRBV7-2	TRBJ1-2	ASSLVQVRGVGYT
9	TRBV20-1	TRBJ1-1	SALYSGDAF
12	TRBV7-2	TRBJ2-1	ASSQPAAYNEQF
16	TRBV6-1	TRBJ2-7	ASSEILGALAWSYEQY
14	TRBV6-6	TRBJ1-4	ASRNENRGRNEKLF
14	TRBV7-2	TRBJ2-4	ASRPERVRAKNIQY
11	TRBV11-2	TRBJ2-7	ASSLGTNYEQY
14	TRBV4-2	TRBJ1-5	ASSQDDRVWGQPQH
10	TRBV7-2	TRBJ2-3	ASSHFTDTQY
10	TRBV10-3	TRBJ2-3	AISFGQGGQY
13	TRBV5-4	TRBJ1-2	ASSLAGQGARGYT
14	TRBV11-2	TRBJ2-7	ASSLAPSDGWNEQY
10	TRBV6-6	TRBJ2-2	ASSSHTGELF